This T cell receptor (beta chain) was sequenced during a study of early T cells in non-severe SARS-CoV-2 infection. Study in general: Bulk RNA from unsorted whole blood was sequenced; chains were unpaired. Study-wide results and caveats: Anti-spike CD8 specificities were favored by VDJdb matching, whose results missed private and CD4 specificities.

Individual cDNA molecules carried attached unique molecular identifiers. TCRdb reprocessed the 5' RACE reads with MiXCR, giving one entry per CDR3 protein. Of approximately 70,000 distinct CDR3 sequences listed, 10% to 15% are singletons. This clonotype was found a few times. Its target is unknown. With V trimmed by 5 bases and J by 5 bases, 5 bases remained unmatched. In germline, CDR1 is MNHNY, CDR2 SVGAGI (reference sequence). The CDR3 loop spans 15 amino acids. Sequencing was performed on whole blood, taken at baseline. V gene TRBV6-6 combines with J gene TRBJ2-5, with TRBD2 matching 13 bases. This TCR was sampled from an adult who was a healthcare worker with PCR-confirmed SARS-CoV-2 infection or an uninfected control (not recorded which). The donor label of this sample is uncertain. The CDR3 region is CASSHGLAGAETQYF. Written as DNA, the CDR3 is TGTGCCAGCAGTCACGGACTAGCGGGAGCGGAGACCCAGTACTTC.